This T cell receptor (beta chain) was obtained from a study of shared T cell receptors in the human thymus. Method: immunoSEQ multiplex PCR; TCRdb's copy keeps in-frame clones and lacks some. The sample records roughly 500,000 clones, about four fifths being singletons. The count of this clone is one. The CDR3 runs to 17 residues. Germline V gives CDR1 SGHRS, CDR2 YFSETQ. J lost 3 bases, V lost 4 bases, and 14 bases had no gene match. These records were also assigned to another study, of human thymus T cells. That source adds: Corrective heart surgery yielded the resections from which the thymus tissue came. Gene usage (both V and J) appeared biased in thymic and blood repertoires.

This sequence was found in a boy under two years old with a congenital heart defect. Sequences were obtained from thymocytes. The chain has TRBV5-1 and TRBJ2-7, with 9 bases that match TRBD2. The CDR3 DNA reads TGCGCCAGCAGCCCCGGGGGGCTAGCGGGACGGTACTACGAGCAGTACTTC. Its protein is CASSPGGLAGRYYEQYF.